Described below is a single T cell receptor (beta chain) sequence and its context. Its antigen is currently unknown. This entry belongs to a study of beta chain features in type 1 diabetes. Findings of the study overall: Within patients, naive, central memory and Treg TCRB repertoires seemed more similar than within healthy donors.

As every portion of the isolated RNA was reverse transcribed, the sequencing read expressed TCRB transcripts. Sequenced by immunoSEQ multiplex PCR; TCRdb stores in-frame clones only, minus some. This sample has about 220,000 clones; roughly a tenth occur once, and the top ten carry approximately 1.4%. Germline CDR1 reads MNHNY; CDR2 reads SVGAGI (reference sequence). Trimming left V 0 bases short and J 4 bases short, with 4 bases between. The CDR3 is 13 residues long. Only one heparinised blood draw was taken per donor, and its volume averaged around 100 mL. Sorting based on CD45RO/CCR7/CD25/CD127/CD95/CD27 separated CD4+ naive, central memory, regulatory and stem cell-like memory cells.

The V call is TRBV6-6, the J call TRBJ1-5; no firm D call. This TCR derives from a man between 18 and 35 years old in good health. The specimen sequenced was central memory CD4+ T cells from blood. CDR3 amino acids: CASSYSPNQPQHF. The CDR3 DNA reads TGTGCCAGCAGTTACTCCCCGAATCAGCCCCAGCATTTT.